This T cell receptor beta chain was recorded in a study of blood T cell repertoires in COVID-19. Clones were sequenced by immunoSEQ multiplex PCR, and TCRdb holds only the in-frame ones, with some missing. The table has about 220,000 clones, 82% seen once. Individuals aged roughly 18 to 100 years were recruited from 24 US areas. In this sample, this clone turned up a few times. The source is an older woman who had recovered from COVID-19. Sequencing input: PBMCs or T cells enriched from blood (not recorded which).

The chain's CDR3 is CASRGQGDTEAFF. CDR3 sequence (DNA): TGTGCCAGTAGAGGACAGGGGGACACTGAAGCTTTCTTT. The chain carries TRBV19 and TRBJ1-1, with 10 bases that match TRBD1. CDR1 is LNHDA, CDR2 SQIVND, per germline (reference sequence). Trimming cost V 6 bases and J 3 bases; bases outside gene matches: 1. The CDR3 loop spans 13 amino acids.